The 11 T cell receptor beta chains listed next were all sequenced from one sample in a study of T cell responses to AZD1222 COVID-19 vaccine. Clones were sequenced by immunoSEQ multiplex PCR, and TCRdb holds only the in-frame ones, with some missing. The sample holds about 93,000 clones, nearly 90% seen once. The source was peripheral blood, collected on day 0 of MenACWY control vaccination. The receptors originated from an adult in good health.

The chain employs TRBV11-1 and TRBJ1-1; TRBD1 is a possible D gene (5 bases). In germline, CDR1 is SGHAT, CDR2 FQDESV (reference sequence). CDR3 size: 15 residues. The germline V and J ends were trimmed by 5 bases and 4 bases, with 17 bases remaining between them. The CDR3 loop reads CASSPNGALSTEAFF. The CDR3 DNA sequence: TGTGCCAGCAGCCCTAATGGGGCGTTGAGCACTGAAGCTTTCTTT.

The rearrangement uses TRBV7-9 and TRBJ1-1; the D gene is possibly TRBD1 (5 bases). In germline, CDR1 is SEHNR, CDR2 FQNEAQ (reference sequence). V lost 5 bases and J 1 base, leaving 14 bases between the germline ends. The CDR3 contains 15 residues. The DNA for the CDR3 is TGTGCCAGCAGCCCGAGTGGGGCGGCGAACACTGAAGCTTTCTTT. As protein: CASSPSGAANTEAFF.

J is TRBJ1-1 and V is TRBV19; D is perhaps TRBD1 (6 bases). The germline CDR1 and CDR2 sequences are LNHDA and SQIVND (reference sequence). Deletions cut 6 bases from V and 1 base from J, with 12 bases between. This CDR3 is built from 14 residues. This chain's CDR3 is CASSFPGANTEAFF. Here the CDR3 DNA reads TGTGCCAGTAGCTTCCCAGGGGCGAACACTGAAGCTTTCTTT.

The chain couples TRBV11-2 to TRBJ1-5, with D possibly being TRBD1 (6 bases). Trimming pared 5 bases from V and 0 bases from J, leaving 11 bases between. CDR1 SGHAT and CDR2 FQNNGV come from the germline V gene. This CDR3 is 15 amino acids long. CDR3 in DNA: TGTGCCAGCAGCCTGACAGGTCATAGCAATCAGCCCCAGCATTTT. Protein sequence: CASSLTGHSNQPQHF.

The chain uses TRBV27 and TRBJ1-1, with no clear D. V was shortened by 5 bases and J by 7 bases, with 14 bases between the two germline ends. The CDR3 spans 13 residues. Germline loops: CDR1 MNHEY, CDR2 SMNVEV (reference sequence). The DNA of the CDR3 is TGTGCCAGCAGTCCAGGTTTATCGCTTGAAGCTTTCTTT. It yields the protein CASSPGLSLEAFF.

This clone was detected once. The rearrangement links TRBV18 to TRBJ1-2; 9 bases fit TRBD1. Germline V lookup: CDR1 KGHSH, CDR2 LQKENI. This CDR3 is 15 amino acids long. Trimming cost V 4 bases and J 7 bases; bases outside gene matches: 10. Written as DNA, the CDR3 is TGTGCCAGCTCACGGTCCCGGGACAGGGTCGGTGGCTACACCTTC. Residues: CASSRSRDRVGGYTF.

V and J are TRBV5-6 and TRBJ1-5; D gene uncertain. The CDR3 sequence is 12 residues long. The germline gives CDR1 SGHDT, CDR2 YYEEEE. V lost 2 bases, J lost 8 bases, and 8 bases lay in between. The CDR3 sequence is CASSLRRKPQHF. Written as DNA, the CDR3 is TGTGCCAGCAGCTTAAGACGGAAGCCCCAGCATTTT.

The chain recombines TRBV10-3 with TRBJ1-2, with 7 positions matching TRBD1. Germline CDR1 reads ENHRY; CDR2 reads SYGVKD. The CDR3 has 20 amino acids. V lost 3 bases and J lost 3; bases outside the gene matches: 22. The CDR3 coding sequence is TGTGCCATCAGTGACCCAAACCTAGAGGGGGCGCAAAGGCTCGACTATGGCTACACCTTC. Translating it yields CAISDPNLEGAQRLDYGYTF.

The V and J genes are TRBV6-4 and TRBJ2-2; D is uncertain. Germline-derived CDR1 and CDR2 are MRHNA and SNTAGT. The CDR3 covers 14 residues. The germline V and J ends were trimmed by 0 bases and 3 bases, with 5 bases remaining between them. The CDR3 DNA is TGTGCCAGCAGTGACTCGGGGTACACCGGGGAGCTGTTTTTT. It yields the protein CASSDSGYTGELFF.

The chain combines TRBV28 with TRBJ2-3; TRBD2 is a possible D gene (6 bases). The CDR3 runs to 13 residues. V was cut by 2 bases and J by 7 bases, with 10 bases left in between. Germline-derived CDR1 and CDR2 are MDHEN and SYDVKM. CDR3 sequence reads: CASSLPGVYTQYF. CDR3 bases: TGTGCCAGCAGTTTACCGGGGGTGTATACGCAGTATTTT.

By frequency in the sample, this clone is medium-sized. The CDR3 region is CASSRAAEGNSPLHF. CDR3 coding DNA: TGTGCCAGCAGCCGAGCGGCCGAGGGTAATTCACCCCTCCACTTT. The chain joins TRBV6-2 or TRBV6-3 to TRBJ1-6, with unresolved D. The CDR3 loop spans 15 amino acids. Germline CDR1 MNHEY, CDR2 SVGEGT. Between the trimmed V and J ends, which lost 6 bases and 6 bases, there was a span of 15 bases.